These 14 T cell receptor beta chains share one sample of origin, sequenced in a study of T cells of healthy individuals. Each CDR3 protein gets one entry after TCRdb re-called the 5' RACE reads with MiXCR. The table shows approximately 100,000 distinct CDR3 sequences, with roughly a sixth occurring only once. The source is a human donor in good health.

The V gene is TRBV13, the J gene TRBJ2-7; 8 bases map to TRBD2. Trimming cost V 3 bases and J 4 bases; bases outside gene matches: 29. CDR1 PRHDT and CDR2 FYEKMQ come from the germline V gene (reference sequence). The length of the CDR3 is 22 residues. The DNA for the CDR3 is TGTGCCAGCAGCTTCGGGCTAGCGGGCCCCCCCCGCATCTTAGGCTCCATTTACGAGCAGTACTTC. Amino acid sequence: CASSFGLAGPPRILGSIYEQYF.

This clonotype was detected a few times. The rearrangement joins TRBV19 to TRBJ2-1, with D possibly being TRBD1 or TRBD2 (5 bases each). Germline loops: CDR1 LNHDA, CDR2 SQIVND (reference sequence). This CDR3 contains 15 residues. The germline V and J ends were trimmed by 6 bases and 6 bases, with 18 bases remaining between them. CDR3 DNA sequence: TGTGCCAGTAGCCCCCGGGGCCTTCTTCGCAATGAGCAGTTCTTC. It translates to CASSPRGLLRNEQFF.

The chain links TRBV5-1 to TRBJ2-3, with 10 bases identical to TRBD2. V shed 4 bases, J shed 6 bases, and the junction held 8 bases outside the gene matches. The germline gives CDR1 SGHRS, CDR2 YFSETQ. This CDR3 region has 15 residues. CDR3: CASSPGLASRDTQYF. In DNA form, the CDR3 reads TGCGCCAGCAGCCCGGGACTAGCGTCGAGGGATACGCAGTATTTT.

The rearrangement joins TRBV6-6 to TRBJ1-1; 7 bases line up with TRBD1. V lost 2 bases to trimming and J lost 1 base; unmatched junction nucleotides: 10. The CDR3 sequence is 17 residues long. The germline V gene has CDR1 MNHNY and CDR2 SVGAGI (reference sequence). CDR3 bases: TGTGCCAGCAGTTACGCCGGGACAGAGGGAAAGAACACTGAAGCTTTCTTT. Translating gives CASSYAGTEGKNTEAFF.

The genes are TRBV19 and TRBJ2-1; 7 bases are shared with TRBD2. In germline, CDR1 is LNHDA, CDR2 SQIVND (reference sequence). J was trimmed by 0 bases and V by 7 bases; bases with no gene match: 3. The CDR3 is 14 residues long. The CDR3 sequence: CASMGGGSYNEQFF. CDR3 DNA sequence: TGTGCCAGTATGGGCGGGGGCTCCTACAATGAGCAGTTCTTC.

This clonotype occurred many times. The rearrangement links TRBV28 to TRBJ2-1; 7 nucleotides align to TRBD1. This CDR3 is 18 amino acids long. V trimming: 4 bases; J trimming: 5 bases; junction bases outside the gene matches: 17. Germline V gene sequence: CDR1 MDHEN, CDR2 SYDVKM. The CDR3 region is CASSSTFSRDRDHNEQFF. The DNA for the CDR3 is TGTGCCAGCAGTTCGACCTTCTCCCGGGACAGAGATCACAATGAGCAGTTCTTC.

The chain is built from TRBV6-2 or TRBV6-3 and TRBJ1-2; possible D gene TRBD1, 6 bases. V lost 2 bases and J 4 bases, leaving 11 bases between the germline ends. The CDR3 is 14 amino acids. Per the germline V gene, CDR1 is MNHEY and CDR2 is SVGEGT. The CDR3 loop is CASSYTGKSYGYTF. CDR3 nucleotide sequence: TGTGCCAGCAGTTACACAGGGAAGTCCTATGGCTACACCTTC.

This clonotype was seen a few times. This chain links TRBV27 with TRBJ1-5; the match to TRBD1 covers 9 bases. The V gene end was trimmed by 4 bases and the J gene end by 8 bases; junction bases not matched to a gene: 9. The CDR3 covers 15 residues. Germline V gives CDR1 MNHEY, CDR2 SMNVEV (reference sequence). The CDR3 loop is CASSSGTGSWKPQHF. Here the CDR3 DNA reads TGTGCCAGCAGTTCCGGGACAGGGTCGTGGAAGCCCCAGCATTTT.

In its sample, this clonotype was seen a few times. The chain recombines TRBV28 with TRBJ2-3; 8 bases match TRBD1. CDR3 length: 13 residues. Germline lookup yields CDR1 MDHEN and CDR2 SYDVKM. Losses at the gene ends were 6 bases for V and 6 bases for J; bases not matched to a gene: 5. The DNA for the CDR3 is TGTGCCAGCAGCCCGGACAGGGAGGATACGCAGTATTTT. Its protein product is CASSPDREDTQYF.

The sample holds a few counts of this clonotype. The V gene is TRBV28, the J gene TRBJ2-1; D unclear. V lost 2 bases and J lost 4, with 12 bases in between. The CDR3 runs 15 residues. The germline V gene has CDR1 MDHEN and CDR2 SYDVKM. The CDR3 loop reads CASSLGSPTYNEQFF. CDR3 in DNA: TGTGCCAGCAGTTTAGGCTCCCCGACGTACAATGAGCAGTTCTTC.

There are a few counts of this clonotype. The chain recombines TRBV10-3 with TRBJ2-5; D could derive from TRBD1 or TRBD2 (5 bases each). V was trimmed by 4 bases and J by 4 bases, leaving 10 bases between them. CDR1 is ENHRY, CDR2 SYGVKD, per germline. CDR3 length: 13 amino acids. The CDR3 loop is CAISGVRGETQYF. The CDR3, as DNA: TGTGCCATCAGTGGTGTGAGGGGAGAGACCCAGTACTTC.

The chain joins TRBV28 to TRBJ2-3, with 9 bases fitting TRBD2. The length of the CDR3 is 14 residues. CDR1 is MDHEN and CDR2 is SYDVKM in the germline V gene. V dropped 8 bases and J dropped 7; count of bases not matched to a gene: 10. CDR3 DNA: TGTGCCAGCGAGGCGCGCGGGGGGGCAAATACGCAGTATTTT. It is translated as CASEARGGANTQYF.

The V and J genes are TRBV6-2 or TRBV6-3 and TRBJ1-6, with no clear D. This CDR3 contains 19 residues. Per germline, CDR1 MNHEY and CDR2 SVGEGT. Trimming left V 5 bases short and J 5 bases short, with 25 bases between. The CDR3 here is CASSHTERLTSENNSPLHF. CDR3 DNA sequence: TGTGCCAGCAGTCACACTGAACGTCTAACCTCAGAGAATAATTCACCCCTCCACTTT.

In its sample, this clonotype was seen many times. The CDR3 is CASSLSPTLAGKNIQYF. The CDR3, as DNA: TGTGCCAGCAGCTTAAGCCCTACATTAGCCGGCAAAAACATTCAGTACTTC. The rearrangement links TRBV7-2 to TRBJ2-4; D unresolved. V shed 2 bases and J shed 3 bases, with 17 bases lying between them. Germline lookup yields CDR1 SGHTA and CDR2 FQGNSA. CDR3 length: 17 amino acids. The whole variable domain, filled in from reference TRBV7-2 and TRBJ2-4, reads GAGVSQSPSNKVTEKGKDVELRCDPISGHTALYWYRQSLGQGLEFLIYFQGNSAPDKSGLPSDRFSAERTGGSVSTLTIQRTQQEDSAVYLCASSLSPTLAGKNIQYFGAGTRLSVL.